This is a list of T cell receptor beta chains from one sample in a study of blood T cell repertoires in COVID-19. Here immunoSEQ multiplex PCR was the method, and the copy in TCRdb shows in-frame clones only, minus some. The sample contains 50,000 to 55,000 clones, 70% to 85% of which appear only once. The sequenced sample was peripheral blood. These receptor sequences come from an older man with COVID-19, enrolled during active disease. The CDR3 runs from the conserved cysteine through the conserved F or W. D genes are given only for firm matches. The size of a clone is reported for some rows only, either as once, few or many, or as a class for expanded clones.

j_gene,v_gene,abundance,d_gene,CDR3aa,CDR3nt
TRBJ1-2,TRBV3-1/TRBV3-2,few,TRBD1,CASSSTGGGYTF,TGTGCCAGCAGCTCAACAGGGGGTGGCTACACCTTC
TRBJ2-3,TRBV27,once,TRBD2,CASRPPARGGAADTQYF,TGTGCCAGCAGACCCCCGGCTCGGGGGGGGGCCGCAGATACGCAGTATTTT
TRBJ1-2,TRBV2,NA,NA,CASSEDSPPRGYTF,TGTGCCAGCAGTGAGGACAGCCCTCCAAGGGGCTACACCTTC
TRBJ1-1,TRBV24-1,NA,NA,CATSLGANTEAFF,TGTGCCACCAGTCTGGGGGCGAACACTGAAGCTTTCTTT
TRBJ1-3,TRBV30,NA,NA,CAWRDTGAGNTIYF,TGTGCCTGGAGAGACACGGGGGCTGGAAACACCATATATTTT
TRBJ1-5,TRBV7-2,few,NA,CASSLGDLSNRPQHF,TGTGCCAGCAGCTTAGGGGACTTATCGAATCGGCCCCAGCATTTT
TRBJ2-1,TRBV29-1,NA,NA,CSVDRSIIYNEQFF,TGCAGCGTTGACCGAAGCATTATCTACAATGAGCAGTTCTTC
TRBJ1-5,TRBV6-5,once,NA,CASSYGQDNQPQHF,TGTGCCAGCAGTTACGGGCAGGACAATCAGCCCCAGCATTTT
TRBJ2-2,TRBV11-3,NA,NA,CASSLGRVPDTGELFF,TGTGCCAGCAGCTTAGGTCGCGTCCCGGACACCGGGGAGCTGTTTTTT
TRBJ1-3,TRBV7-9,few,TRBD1,CASSPSGQGGNTIYF,TGTGCCAGCAGCCCCTCGGGACAGGGGGGAAACACCATATATTTT
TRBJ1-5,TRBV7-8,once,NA,CASSLVPLSSYSNQPQHF,TGTGCCAGCAGCTTAGTTCCCCTATCCTCGTATAGCAATCAGCCCCAGCATTTT
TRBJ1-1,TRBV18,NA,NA,CASSPGGSEAFF,TGTGCCAGCTCACCGGGAGGGTCTGAAGCTTTCTTT
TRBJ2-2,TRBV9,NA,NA,CASSVRGFNPGELFF,TGTGCCAGCAGCGTACGAGGGTTCAACCCCGGGGAGCTGTTTTTT
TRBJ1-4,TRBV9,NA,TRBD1,CASSPPRTGAAEKLFF,TGTGCCAGCAGCCCACCTCGGACAGGGGCGGCTGAAAAACTGTTTTTT
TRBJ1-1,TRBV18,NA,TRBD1,CASHMTGIGTEAFF,TGTGCCAGCCATATGACAGGGATTGGGACTGAAGCTTTCTTT
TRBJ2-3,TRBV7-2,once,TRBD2,CASSPAGLAGSDTQYF,TGTGCCAGCAGCCCGGCGGGACTAGCGGGATCAGATACGCAGTATTTT
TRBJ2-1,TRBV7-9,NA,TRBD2,CASSLGGLAGTKQFF,TGTGCCAGCAGCTTAGGGGGACTAGCTGGCACGAAGCAGTTCTTC
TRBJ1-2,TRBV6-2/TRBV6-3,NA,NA,CASSSTSTYGYTF,TGTGCCAGCAGCTCGACATCTACCTATGGCTACACCTTC
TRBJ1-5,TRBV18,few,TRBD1,CASSPSQGVNQPQHF,TGTGCCAGCTCACCCAGCCAGGGGGTGAACCAGCCCCAGCATTTT
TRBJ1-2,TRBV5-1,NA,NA,CASSLDGYGYTF,TGCGCCAGCAGCTTGGACGGCTATGGCTACACCTTC
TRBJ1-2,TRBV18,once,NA,CASSPARVTDGYTF,TGTGCCAGCTCACCGGCCAGGGTAACGGATGGCTACACCTTC